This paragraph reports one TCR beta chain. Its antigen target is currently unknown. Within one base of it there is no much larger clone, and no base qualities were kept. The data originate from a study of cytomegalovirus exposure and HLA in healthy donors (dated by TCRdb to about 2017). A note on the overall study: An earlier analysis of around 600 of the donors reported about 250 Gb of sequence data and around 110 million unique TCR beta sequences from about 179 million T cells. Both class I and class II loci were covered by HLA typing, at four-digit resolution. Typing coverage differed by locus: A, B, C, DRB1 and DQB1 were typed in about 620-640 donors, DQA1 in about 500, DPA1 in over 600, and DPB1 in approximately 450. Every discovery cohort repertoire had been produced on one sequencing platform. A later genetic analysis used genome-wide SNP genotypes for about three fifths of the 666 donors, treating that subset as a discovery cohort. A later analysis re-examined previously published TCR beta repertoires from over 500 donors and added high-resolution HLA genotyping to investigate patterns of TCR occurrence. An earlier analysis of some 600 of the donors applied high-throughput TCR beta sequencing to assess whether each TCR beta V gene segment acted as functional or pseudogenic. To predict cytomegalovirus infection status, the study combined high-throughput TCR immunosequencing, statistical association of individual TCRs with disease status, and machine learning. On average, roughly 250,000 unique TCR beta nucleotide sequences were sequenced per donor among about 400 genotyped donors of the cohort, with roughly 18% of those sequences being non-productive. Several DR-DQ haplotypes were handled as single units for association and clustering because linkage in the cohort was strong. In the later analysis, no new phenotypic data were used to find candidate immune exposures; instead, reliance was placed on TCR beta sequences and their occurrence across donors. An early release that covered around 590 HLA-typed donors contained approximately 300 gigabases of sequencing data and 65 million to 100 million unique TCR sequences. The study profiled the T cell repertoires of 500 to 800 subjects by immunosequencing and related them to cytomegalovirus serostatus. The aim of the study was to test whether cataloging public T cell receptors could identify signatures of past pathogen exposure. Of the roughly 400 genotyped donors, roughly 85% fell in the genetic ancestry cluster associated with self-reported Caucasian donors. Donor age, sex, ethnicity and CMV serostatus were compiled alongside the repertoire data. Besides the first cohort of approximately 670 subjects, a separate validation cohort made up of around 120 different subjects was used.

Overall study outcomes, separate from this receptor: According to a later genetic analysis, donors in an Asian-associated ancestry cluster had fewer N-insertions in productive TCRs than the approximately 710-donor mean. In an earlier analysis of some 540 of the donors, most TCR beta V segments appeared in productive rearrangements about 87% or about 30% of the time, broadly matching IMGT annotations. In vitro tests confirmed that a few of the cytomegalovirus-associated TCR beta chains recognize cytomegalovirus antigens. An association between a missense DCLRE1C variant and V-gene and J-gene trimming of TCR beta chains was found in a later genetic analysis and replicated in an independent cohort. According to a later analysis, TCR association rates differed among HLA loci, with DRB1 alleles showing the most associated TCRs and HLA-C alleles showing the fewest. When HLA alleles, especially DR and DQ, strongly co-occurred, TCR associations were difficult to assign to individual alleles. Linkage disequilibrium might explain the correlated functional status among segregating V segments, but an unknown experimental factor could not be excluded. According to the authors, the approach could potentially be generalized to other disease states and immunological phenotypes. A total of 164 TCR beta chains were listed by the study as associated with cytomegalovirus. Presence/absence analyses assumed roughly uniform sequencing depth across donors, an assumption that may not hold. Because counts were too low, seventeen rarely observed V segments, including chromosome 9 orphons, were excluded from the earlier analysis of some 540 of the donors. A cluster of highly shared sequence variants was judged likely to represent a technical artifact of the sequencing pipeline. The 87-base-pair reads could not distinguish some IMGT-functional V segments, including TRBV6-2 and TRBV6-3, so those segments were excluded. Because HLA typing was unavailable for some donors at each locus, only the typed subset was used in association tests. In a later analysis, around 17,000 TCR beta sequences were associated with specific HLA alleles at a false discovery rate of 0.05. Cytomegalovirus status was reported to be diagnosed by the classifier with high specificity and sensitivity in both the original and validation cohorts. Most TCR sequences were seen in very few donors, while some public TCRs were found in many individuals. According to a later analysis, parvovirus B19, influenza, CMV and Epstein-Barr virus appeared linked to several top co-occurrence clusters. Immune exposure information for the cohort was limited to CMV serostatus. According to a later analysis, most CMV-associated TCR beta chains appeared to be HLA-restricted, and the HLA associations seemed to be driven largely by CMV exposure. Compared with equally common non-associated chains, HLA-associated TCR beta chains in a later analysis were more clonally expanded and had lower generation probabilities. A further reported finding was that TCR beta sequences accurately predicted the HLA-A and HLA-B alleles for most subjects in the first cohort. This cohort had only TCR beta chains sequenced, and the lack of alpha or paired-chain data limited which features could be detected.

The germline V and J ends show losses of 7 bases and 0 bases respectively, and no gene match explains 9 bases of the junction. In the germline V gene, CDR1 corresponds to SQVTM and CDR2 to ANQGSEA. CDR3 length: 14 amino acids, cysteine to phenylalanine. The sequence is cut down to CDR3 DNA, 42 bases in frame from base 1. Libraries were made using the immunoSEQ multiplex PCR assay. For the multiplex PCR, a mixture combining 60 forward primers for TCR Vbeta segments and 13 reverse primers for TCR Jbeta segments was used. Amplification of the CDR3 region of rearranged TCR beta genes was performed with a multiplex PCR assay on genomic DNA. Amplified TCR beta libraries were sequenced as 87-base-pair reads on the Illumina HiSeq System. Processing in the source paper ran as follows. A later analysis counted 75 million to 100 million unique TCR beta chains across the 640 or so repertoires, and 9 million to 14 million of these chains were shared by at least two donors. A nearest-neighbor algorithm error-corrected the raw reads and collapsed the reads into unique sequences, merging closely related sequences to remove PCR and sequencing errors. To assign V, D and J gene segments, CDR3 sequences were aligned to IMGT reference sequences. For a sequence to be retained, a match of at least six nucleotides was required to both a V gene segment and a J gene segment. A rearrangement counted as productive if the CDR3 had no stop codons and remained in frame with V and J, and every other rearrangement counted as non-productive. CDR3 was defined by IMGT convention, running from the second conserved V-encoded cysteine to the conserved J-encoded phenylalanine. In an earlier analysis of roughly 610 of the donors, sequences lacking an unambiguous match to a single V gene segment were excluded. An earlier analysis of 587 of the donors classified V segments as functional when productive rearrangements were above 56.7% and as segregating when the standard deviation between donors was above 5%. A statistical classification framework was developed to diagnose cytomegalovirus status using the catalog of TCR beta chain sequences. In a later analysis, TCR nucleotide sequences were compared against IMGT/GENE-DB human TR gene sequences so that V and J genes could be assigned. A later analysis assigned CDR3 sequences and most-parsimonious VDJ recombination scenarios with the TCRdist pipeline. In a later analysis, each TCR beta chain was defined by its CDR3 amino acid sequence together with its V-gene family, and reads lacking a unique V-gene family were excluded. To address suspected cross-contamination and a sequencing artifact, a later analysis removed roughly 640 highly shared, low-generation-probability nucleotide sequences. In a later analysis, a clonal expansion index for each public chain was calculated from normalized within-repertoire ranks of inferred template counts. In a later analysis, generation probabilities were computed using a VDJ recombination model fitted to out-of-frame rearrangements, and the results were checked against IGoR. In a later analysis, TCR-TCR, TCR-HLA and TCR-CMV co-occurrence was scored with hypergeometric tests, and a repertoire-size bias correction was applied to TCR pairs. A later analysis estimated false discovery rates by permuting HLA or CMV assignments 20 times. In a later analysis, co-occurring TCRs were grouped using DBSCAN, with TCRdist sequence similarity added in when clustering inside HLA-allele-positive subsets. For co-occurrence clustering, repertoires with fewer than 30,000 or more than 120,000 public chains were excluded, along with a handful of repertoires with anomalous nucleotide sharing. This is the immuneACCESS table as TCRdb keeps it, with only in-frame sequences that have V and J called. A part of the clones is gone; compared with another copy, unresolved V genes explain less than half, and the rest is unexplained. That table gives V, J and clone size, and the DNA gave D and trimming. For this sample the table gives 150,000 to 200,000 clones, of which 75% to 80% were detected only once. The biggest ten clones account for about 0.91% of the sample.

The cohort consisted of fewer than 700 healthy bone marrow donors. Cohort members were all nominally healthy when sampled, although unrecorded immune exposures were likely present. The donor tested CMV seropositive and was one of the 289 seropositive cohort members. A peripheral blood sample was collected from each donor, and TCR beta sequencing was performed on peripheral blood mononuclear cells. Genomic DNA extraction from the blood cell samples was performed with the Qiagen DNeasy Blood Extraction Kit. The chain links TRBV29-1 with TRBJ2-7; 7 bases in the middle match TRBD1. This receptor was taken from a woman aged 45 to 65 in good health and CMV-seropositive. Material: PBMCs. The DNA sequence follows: TGCAGCGCCAAGACAGGGATGAGCTCCTACGAGCAGTACTTC. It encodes CSAKTGMSSYEQYF.